This T cell receptor (beta chain) was recorded in a study of early T cells in non-severe SARS-CoV-2 infection. For the study at large: Chains from this unsorted whole-blood bulk RNA could not be paired. Study findings and constraints: Lookups in VDJdb leaned toward anti-spike CD8 responses and missed private and CD4 specificities.

The CDR3 contains 14 residues. Trimming cost V 3 bases and J 6 bases, with 12 bases left between them. The germline gives CDR1 SGDLS, CDR2 YYNGEE. Worth noting for this clonotype: The antigen is not known.

Researchers tagged individual cDNA molecules with unique molecular identifiers. TCRdb recomputed calls from the 5' RACE reads with MiXCR, one row per CDR3 protein. The sample has fewer than 100,000 distinct CDR3 sequences; roughly 10% are singletons. This clonotype was sampled from an adult who was a healthcare worker with PCR-confirmed SARS-CoV-2 infection or an uninfected control (not recorded which). The chain is built from TRBV9 and TRBJ2-2; D is unresolved. What was sequenced was whole blood. For the CDR3, the DNA is TGTGCCAGCAGCGCGTCCCTGAGCCCCGGGGAGCTGTTTTTT. Amino acids: CASSASLSPGELFF. Variable domain in full (rest from reference TRBV9 and TRBJ2-2): DSGVTQTPKHLITATGQRVTLRCSPRSGDLSVYWYQQSLDQGLQFLIQYYNGEERAKGNILERFSAQQFPDLHSELNLSSLELGDSALYFCASSASLSPGELFFGEGSRLTVL.